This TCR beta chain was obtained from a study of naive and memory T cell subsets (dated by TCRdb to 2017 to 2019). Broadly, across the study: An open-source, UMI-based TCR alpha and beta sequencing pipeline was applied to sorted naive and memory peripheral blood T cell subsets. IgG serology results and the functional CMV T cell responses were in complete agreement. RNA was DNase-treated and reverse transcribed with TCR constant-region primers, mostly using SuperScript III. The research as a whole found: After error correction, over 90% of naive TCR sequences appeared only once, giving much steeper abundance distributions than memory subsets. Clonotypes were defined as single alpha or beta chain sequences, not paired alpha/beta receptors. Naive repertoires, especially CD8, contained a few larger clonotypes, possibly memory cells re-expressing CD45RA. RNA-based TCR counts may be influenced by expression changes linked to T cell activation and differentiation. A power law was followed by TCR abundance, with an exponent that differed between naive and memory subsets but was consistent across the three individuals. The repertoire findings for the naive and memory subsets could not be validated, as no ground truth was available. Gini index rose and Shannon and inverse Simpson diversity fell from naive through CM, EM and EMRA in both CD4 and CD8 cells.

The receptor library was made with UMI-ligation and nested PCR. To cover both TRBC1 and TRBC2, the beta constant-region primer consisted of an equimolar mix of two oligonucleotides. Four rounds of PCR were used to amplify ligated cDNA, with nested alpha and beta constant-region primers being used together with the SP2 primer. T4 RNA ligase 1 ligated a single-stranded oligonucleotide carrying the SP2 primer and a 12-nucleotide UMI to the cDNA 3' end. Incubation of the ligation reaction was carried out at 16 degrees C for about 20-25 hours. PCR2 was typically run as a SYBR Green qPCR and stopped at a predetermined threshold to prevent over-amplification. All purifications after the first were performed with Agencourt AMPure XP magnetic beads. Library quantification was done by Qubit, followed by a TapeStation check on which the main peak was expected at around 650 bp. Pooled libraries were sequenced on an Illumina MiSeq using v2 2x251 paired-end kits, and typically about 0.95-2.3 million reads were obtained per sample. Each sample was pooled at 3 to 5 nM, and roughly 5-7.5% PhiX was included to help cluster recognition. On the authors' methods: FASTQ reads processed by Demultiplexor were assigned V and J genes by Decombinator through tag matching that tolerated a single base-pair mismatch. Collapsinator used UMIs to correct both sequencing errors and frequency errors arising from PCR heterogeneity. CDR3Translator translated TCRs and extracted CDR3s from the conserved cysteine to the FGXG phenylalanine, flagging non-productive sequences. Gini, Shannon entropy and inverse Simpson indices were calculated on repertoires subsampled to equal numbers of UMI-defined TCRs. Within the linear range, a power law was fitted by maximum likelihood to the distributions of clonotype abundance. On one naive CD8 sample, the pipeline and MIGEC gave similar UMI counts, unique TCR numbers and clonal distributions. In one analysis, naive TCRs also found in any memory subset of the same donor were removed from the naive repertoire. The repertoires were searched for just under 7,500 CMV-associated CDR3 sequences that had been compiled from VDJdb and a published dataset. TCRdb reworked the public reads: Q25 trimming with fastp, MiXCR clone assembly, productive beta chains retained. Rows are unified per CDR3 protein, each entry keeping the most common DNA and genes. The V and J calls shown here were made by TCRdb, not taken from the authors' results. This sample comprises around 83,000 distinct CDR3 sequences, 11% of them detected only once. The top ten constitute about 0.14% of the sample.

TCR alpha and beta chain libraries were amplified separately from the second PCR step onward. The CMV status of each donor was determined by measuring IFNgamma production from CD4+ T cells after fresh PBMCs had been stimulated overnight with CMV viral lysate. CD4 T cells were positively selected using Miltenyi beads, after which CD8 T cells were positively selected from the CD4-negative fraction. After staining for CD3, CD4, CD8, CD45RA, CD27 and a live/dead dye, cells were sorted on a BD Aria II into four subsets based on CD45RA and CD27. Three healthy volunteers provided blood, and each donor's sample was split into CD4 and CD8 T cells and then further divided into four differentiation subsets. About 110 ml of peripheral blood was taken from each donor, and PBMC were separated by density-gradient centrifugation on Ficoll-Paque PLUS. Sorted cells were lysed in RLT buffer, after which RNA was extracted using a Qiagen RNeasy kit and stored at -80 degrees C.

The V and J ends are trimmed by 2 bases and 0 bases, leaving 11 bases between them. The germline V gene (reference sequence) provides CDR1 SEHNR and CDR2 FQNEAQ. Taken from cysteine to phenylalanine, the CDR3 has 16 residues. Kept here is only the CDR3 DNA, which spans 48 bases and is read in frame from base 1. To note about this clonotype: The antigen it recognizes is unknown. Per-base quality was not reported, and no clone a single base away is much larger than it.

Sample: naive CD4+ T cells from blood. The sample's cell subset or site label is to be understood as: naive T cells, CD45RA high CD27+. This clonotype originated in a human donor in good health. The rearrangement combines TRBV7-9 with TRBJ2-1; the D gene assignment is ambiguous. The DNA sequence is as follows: TGTGCCAGCAGCTTACTCCCCTTAAACTCCTACAATGAGCAGTTCTTC. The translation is CASSLLPLNSYNEQFF. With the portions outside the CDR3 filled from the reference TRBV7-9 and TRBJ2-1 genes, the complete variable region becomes DTGVSQNPRHKITKRGQNVTFRCDPISEHNRLYWYRQTLGQGPEFLTYFQNEAQLEKSRLLSDRFSAERPKGSFSTLEIQRTEQGDSAMYLCASSLLPLNSYNEQFFGPGTRLTVL.